This T cell receptor beta chain was retrieved from a study of blood T cell repertoires in COVID-19. At the level of the study: Italy, Spain and the United States were the sources of the convalescent and acute COVID-19 samples. Sources were T cells, B-cell-depleted T cells, or PBMCs; the material itself was cDNA or gDNA.

Per the germline V gene, CDR1 is SGHDT and CDR2 is YYEEEE. This CDR3 comprises 13 residues. V gave up 0 bases and J gave up 4 bases, with 8 bases separating them. In the original workflow: Estimation of nucleated cell counts was performed using reference gene primer amplification. The data were produced by immunoSEQ multiplex PCR, yet TCRdb's version contains in-frame clones alone and is incomplete. V and J calls and clone size are copied from that table; D and trimming were computed from the DNA. Among approximately 140,000 clones listed, 75% to 90% were seen once. The sequenced sample consisted of peripheral blood. The receptor's source is a man aged 18 to 30 with COVID-19, enrolled during active disease. The gene calls are TRBV5-6 and TRBJ2-7; D is ambiguous. The CDR3 DNA is TGTGCCAGCAGCTTGGTAGTCAAGTACGAGCAGTACTTC. Amino acids: CASSLVVKYEQYF.